This T cell receptor (beta chain) appears in the sequencing data of a study of T cells in Graves' hyperthyroidism and ophthalmopathy. Study outcomes and limitations: For ophthalmopathy, model prediction preceded onset by a median about 6 months. Expanded thyroid clonotypes (above 0.001) were mostly also found in blood.

Amplification of TCR beta CDR3 regions was performed using RNA transcripts as template. RT-PCR in the first round (using the HTBI primer set) targeted the TCR CDR3. TCRdb reprocessed the multiplex PCR reads with MiXCR, giving one entry per CDR3 protein. The repertoire holds hundreds of thousands of distinct CDR3 sequences, 46% seen once, with 8.2% in the top ten. With respect to this clonotype: Its target is not known.

The CDR3 has 13 amino acids. Germline CDR1 SNHLY, CDR2 FYNNEI. V was clipped by 5 bases and J by 6 bases, with 11 bases between them. Uncontrolled infection, other autoimmune disease, pregnancy or lactation led to exclusion. Sequencing was carried out using peripheral blood or thyroid tissue (not recorded which). This clonotype originated in a woman under 30 with Graves' hyperthyroidism. V is TRBV2 and J is TRBJ1-5; possibly TRBD1 for D (5 bases). The CDR3 nucleotides are TGTGCCAGCAGTTCAGGGTATAGTCAGCCCCAGCATTTT. This translates into CASSSGYSQPQHF.